Reported below is one TCR beta chain. The source of the sample is a study of PD-L1 blockade in urothelial cancer. This CDR3 contains 16 residues. Germline CDR1 is SGDLS and CDR2 is YYNGEE. After removal of 4 bases from V and 4 bases from J, the junction contained 12 bases not matched to a gene. The method was immunoSEQ multiplex PCR; TCRdb's version includes in-frame clones alone and lacks a portion of them. This repertoire shows approximately 100,000 clones, about 90% found once; its top ten account for roughly 0.93%. The starting material was PBMCs, obtained around atezolizumab (anti-PD-L1) treatment. The TCR originated in an elderly woman with urothelial cancer. The chain couples TRBV9 to TRBJ2-5, with TRBD2 matching over 8 bases. CDR3 nucleotides: TGTGCCAGCAGCAAAGCGGGGAGCGGGAGTTTAGAGACCCAGTACTTC. It specifies CASSKAGSGSLETQYF.